The 30 T cell receptor beta chains below all came from one sample that was sequenced in a study of CD8+CD57+ T cells in acquired aplastic anemia. Genomic DNA was employed as the template in profiling TCR beta VDJ and CDR3. Each CDR3 protein is one row after TCRdb ran MiXCR on the reads. The data hold roughly 100,000 distinct CDR3 sequences, with 55% to 80% observed a single time. Before being chosen for sequencing, patients had shown CD8+CD57+ cell expansion by flow cytometry. The sequencing input was sorted CD4+, CD8+, or CD8+CD57+ T cells (not recorded which) from PBMCs. The receptors were sampled from a human donor with aplastic anemia.

The chain links TRBV19 to TRBJ2-1; 7 nucleotides line up with TRBD2. Germline V gene lookup returns CDR1 LNHDA and CDR2 SQIVND (reference sequence). Trimming removed 2 bases from V and 10 bases from J; junction bases left unmatched: 8. CDR3 length equals 14 residues. The chain's CDR3 is CASSITSETNEQFF. The CDR3 DNA reads as TGTGCCAGTAGTATAACTAGCGAGACTAACGAGCAGTTCTTC.

Only a few counts were recorded for this clonotype. V is TRBV29-1 and J is TRBJ1-2, with D perhaps TRBD1 (5 bases). Germline assignment: CDR1 SQVTM and CDR2 ANQGSEA. Trimming removed 3 bases at V and 1 base at J, with 12 bases between. This CDR3 has 14 residues. CDR3 protein: CSVDRGTFNYGYTF. The CDR3 DNA follows: TGCAGCGTTGATCGGGGGACCTTTAACTATGGCTACACCTTC.

The chain recombines TRBV2 with TRBJ1-3; D is undetermined. V was pared by 4 bases and J by 8 bases, with 15 bases between. Germline-derived CDR1 and CDR2 are SNHLY and FYNNEI. This CDR3 spans 14 amino acids. In DNA form, the CDR3 reads TGTGCCAGCAGTGCGGCAACCGGACGCGACACCATATATTTT. Translation gives CASSAATGRDTIYF.

V usage is TRBV11-1 and J usage is TRBJ2-1; D is ambiguous. Germline CDR1 SGHAT, CDR2 FQDESV (reference sequence). This CDR3 is 16 amino acids long. Trimming took off 1 base at V and 8 bases at J, with 18 bases between the two ends. This CDR3 is CASSLDAEIGYDEQFF. CDR3 DNA: TGTGCCAGCAGCTTAGATGCAGAGATTGGATACGATGAGCAGTTCTTC.

V is TRBV6-1 and J is TRBJ1-3; possibly TRBD1 for D (6 bases). V lost 6 bases to trimming and J lost 0 bases, with 15 bases between them. The CDR3 sequence is 16 residues long. The germline CDR1 and CDR2 sequences are MNHNS and SASEGT. CDR3 in amino acids: CASSPGQTFSGNTIYF. CDR3 coding DNA: TGTGCCAGCAGCCCGGGACAAACATTCTCTGGAAACACCATATATTTT.

The chain carries TRBV2 and TRBJ1-4; 9 nucleotides agree with TRBD1. Germline V gene sequence: CDR1 SNHLY, CDR2 FYNNEI. The CDR3 is 14 amino acids. Germline trimming cut 3 bases from V and 13 bases from J; bases unmatched to any gene: 9. The DNA for the CDR3 is TGTGCCAGCAGTGATTCCCGACAGGGGGAGAGACTGTTTTTT. Amino acid sequence: CASSDSRQGERLFF.

CDR3 residues: CASSPSPRDEVEQFF. In nucleotides, the CDR3 is TGTGCCAGCAGCCCCTCTCCCAGGGATGAGGTTGAGCAGTTCTTC. The chain recombines TRBV7-6 with TRBJ2-1, with D possibly being TRBD1 (5 bases). The CDR3 length is 15 residues. The V gene's germline CDR1 is SGHVS and CDR2 FNYEAQ. The V end lost 5 bases, the J end lost 9 bases, and 20 bases lay between the germline ends.

The V call is TRBV3-1, the J call TRBJ2-7, with no clear D. The CDR3 runs 14 residues. Germline lookup yields CDR1 LGHDT and CDR2 YNNKEL (reference sequence). The V end was cut by 2 bases, the J end by 5 bases, with 13 bases between. CDR3 bases: TGTGCCAGCAGCCAATCTGCCAGGATCCACGAGCAGTACTTC. Translating it yields CASSQSARIHEQYF.

This sequence joins TRBV6-1 and TRBJ1-6, with a possible D match to TRBD1 (5 bases). The CDR3 consists of 13 residues. The germline CDR1 and CDR2 sequences are MNHNS and SASEGT. Trimming cost V 7 bases and J 8 bases, with 12 bases left between them. The CDR3 protein is CASKAGSDSPLHF. CDR3 nucleotide sequence: TGTGCCAGCAAGGCAGGGTCGGATTCACCCCTCCACTTT.

This clonotype was detected ten times or more. The chain recombines TRBV4-2 with TRBJ2-2; 9 bases agree with TRBD2. Germline V gene sequence: CDR1 LGHNA, CDR2 YNFKEQ. J lost 4 bases, V lost 4 bases, and 19 bases had no gene match. This CDR3 comprises 20 residues. CDR3 in DNA: TGTGCCAGCAGCCCCCGGTTTGTGCCAAGCGGGGGGCCCTCCACCGGGGAGCTGTTTTTT. Its translation: CASSPRFVPSGGPSTGELFF.

The sample holds a few counts of this clonotype. The V and J genes are TRBV5-8 and TRBJ2-6; unclear D gene. The CDR3 is made up of 13 amino acids. Germline CDR1 reads SGHTS; CDR2 reads YDEGEE. The ends were cut back, 0 bases at V and 2 bases at J, with 0 bases in the middle. CDR3 sequence: CASSLAGANVLTF. The CDR3 DNA reads TGTGCCAGCAGCTTGGCTGGGGCCAACGTCCTGACTTTC. The full variable domain, with the rest looked up from reference TRBV5-8 and TRBJ2-6, is EAGVTQSPTHLIKTRGQQATLRCSPISGHTSVYWYQQALGLGLQFLLWYDEGEERNRGNFPPRFSGRQFPNYSSELNVNALELEDSALYLCASSLAGANVLTFGAGSRLTVL.

The rearrangement joins TRBV2 to TRBJ1-4; D gene ambiguous. V was clipped by 7 bases and J by 8 bases, with 5 bases between them. CDR3 length equals 10 residues. Germline V lookup: CDR1 SNHLY, CDR2 FYNNEI. The CDR3 bases are TGTGCCAGCATCGGAGAAAAACTGTTTTTT. Encoded protein: CASIGEKLFF.

This chain connects TRBV29-1 to TRBJ1-2; 7 bases match TRBD1. The germline V gene encodes CDR1 SQVTM and CDR2 ANQGSEA. The CDR3 runs to 13 residues. V was pared by 5 bases and J by 7 bases, with 10 bases of the junction left unmatched. The CDR3 DNA reads TGCAGCGTTTCTGAGACAGGGAGGCTTGGCTACACCTTC. This encodes CSVSETGRLGYTF.

This clonotype was observed a handful of times. This chain uses TRBV10-3 with TRBJ1-3, with D possibly TRBD1 on 6 matching bases. With 4 bases removed from V and 0 bases from J, the gap between germline ends came to 16 bases. Germline V CDR1 and CDR2: ENHRY, SYGVKD. The CDR3 runs 17 residues. The CDR3 DNA follows: TGTGCCATCAGTGGTGGGTTCGGGGGCCGCTCTGGAAACACCATATATTTT. Its protein is CAISGGFGGRSGNTIYF.

In this sample, this clonotype turned up many times. The genes are TRBV7-9 and TRBJ1-2, with D unresolved. V shed 5 bases and J shed 4 bases, with 14 bases lying between them. CDR3 length equals 14 residues. Per germline, CDR1 SEHNR and CDR2 FQNEAQ (reference sequence). Here the CDR3 DNA reads TGTGCCAGCAGCCAAACCCAGATGCTCTATGGCTACACCTTC. Protein sequence: CASSQTQMLYGYTF.

The chain recombines TRBV2 with TRBJ2-7; perhaps TRBD1 as D (5 bases). V lost 6 bases and J 5 bases, leaving 17 bases between the germline ends. This CDR3 has 14 residues. Germline CDR1 is SNHLY and CDR2 is FYNNEI. Here the CDR3 reads CASSLNPGQDEQYF. The CDR3 coding sequence is TGTGCCAGCAGCTTAAACCCCGGACAAGACGAGCAGTACTTC.

On this clonotype itself: An end of the junction does not agree with germline; a read error may underlie this. The chain has TRBV29-1 and TRBJ2-7; TRBD1 matches at 10 bases. CDR3 length equals 15 residues. From germline, CDR1 is SQVTM and CDR2 ANQGSEA. Here the CDR3 DNA reads TGCAGCGTTGGAGACAGGGGGCTACTTGGCTACGGGCAGTACTTC. Its translation is CSVGDRGLLGYGQYF.

This clonotype was counted between two and nine times. This chain connects TRBV24-1 to TRBJ2-3; 8 nucleotides align to TRBD2. J gave up 6 bases and V 5 bases, and 6 bases lay outside the gene matches. The CDR3 covers 14 residues. Per the germline V gene, CDR1 is KGHDR and CDR2 is SFDVKD. CDR3 DNA sequence: TGTGCCACCAGTGTAGGACTAGCATCGGATACGCAGTATTTT. It is translated as CATSVGLASDTQYF.

This chain joins TRBV20-1 and TRBJ1-2; D unresolved. The CDR3 extends over 12 amino acids. Germline V CDR1 and CDR2: DFQATT, SNEGSKA (reference sequence). V was pared by 6 bases and J by 7 bases, with 15 bases between. For the CDR3, the DNA is TGCAGTGCCCCCTCCCCGGCAGGTGGCTACACCTTC. Amino acids: CSAPSPAGGYTF.

J is TRBJ1-2 and V is TRBV19; 8 bases are shared with TRBD1. The CDR3 is made up of 15 amino acids. The V segment lost 2 bases and the J segment 4 bases; nucleotides outside the gene matches: 6. Germline assignment: CDR1 LNHDA and CDR2 SQIVND (reference sequence). The CDR3 sequence is CASSILQGGIYGYTF. CDR3 nucleotide sequence: TGTGCCAGTAGTATATTACAGGGGGGGATCTATGGCTACACCTTC.

This clonotype was seen only once. The genes are TRBV29-1 and TRBJ2-5; D possibly corresponds to TRBD2 (5 bases). The CDR3 has 13 amino acids. Germline V gene data show CDR1 as SQVTM and CDR2 as ANQGSEA. V lost 5 bases to trimming and J lost 4 bases, with 14 bases between them. The CDR3 region is CSVPLGVGETQYF. The CDR3, as DNA: TGCAGCGTTCCCCTCGGGGTTGGAGAGACCCAGTACTTC.

This chain joins TRBV20-1 and TRBJ2-5, with D possibly being TRBD1 (8 bases). The V and J ends lost 5 bases and 2 bases respectively, with 15 bases between them. The CDR3 extends over 14 amino acids. The V gene's germline CDR1 is DFQATT and CDR2 SNEGSKA (reference sequence). CDR3 in amino acids: CSALDRGGQETQYF. DNA for the CDR3: TGCAGTGCTCTCGACAGGGGAGGGCAAGAGACCCAGTACTTC.

The chain has TRBV10-2 and TRBJ1-6; perhaps TRBD1 as D (6 bases). Trimming took 11 bases from V and 10 from J, leaving 21 bases between them. This CDR3 spans 14 amino acids. Germline V gene sequence: CDR1 WSHSY, CDR2 SAAADI. The CDR3 DNA reads as TGCGCCGGCATGGGCGAAAAAAGGGGGTCACCCCTCCACTTT. It translates to CAGMGEKRGSPLHF.

The rearrangement uses TRBV5-1 and TRBJ2-1; D unresolved. V was pared by 1 base and J by 9 bases, with 5 bases between. This CDR3 spans 11 amino acids. Germline lookup yields CDR1 SGHRS and CDR2 YFSETQ. CDR3 nucleotide sequence: TGCGCCAGCAGCTTGATCAGTGAGCAGTTCTTC. The encoded protein is CASSLISEQFF.

This clonotype was seen only once. V is TRBV2 and J is TRBJ2-5; TRBD1 is a possible D gene (6 bases). Trimming removed 9 bases at V and 2 bases at J, with 13 bases between. Germline V lookup: CDR1 SNHLY, CDR2 FYNNEI. This CDR3 is built from 13 residues. The CDR3 here is CARGSQGQETQYF. As DNA, the CDR3 is TGTGCCAGAGGATCACAGGGACAAGAGACCCAGTACTTC.

This clonotype was observed a few times. V and J are TRBV20-1 and TRBJ1-6, with 9 positions matching TRBD1. Losses at the gene ends were 4 bases for V and 10 bases for J; bases not matched to a gene: 11. The CDR3 length is 15 residues. Per the germline V gene, CDR1 is DFQATT and CDR2 is SNEGSKA (reference sequence). The CDR3 coding sequence is TGCAGTGCTACCGGACAGGGGAGACGGGTATCACCCCTCCACTTT. Its protein product is CSATGQGRRVSPLHF.

The V gene is TRBV7-2, the J gene TRBJ1-2; 7 nucleotides align to TRBD1. The CDR3 runs to 13 residues. V was clipped by 3 bases and J by 8 bases; unmatched bases: 6. Germline V gene sequence: CDR1 SGHTA, CDR2 FQGNSA. The DNA of the CDR3 is TGTGCCAGCAGCTTCGACAGGGTAACGGGCTACACCTTC. This encodes CASSFDRVTGYTF.

Here the CDR3 DNA reads TGTGCCAGTAGTATCCCCACGGTCTATGGCTACACCTTC. Translated: CASSIPTVYGYTF. The genes are TRBV19 and TRBJ1-2, with D uncertain. The CDR3 spans 13 residues. Germline values: CDR1 LNHDA, CDR2 SQIVND (reference sequence). The ends were cut back, 3 bases at V and 4 bases at J, with 9 bases in the middle.

The rearrangement links TRBV5-1 to TRBJ2-3; 9 nucleotides align to TRBD2. There are 17 residues in the CDR3. J gave up 6 bases and V 8 bases, and 19 bases lay outside the gene matches. Germline V gives CDR1 SGHRS, CDR2 YFSETQ. The CDR3 reads CASSEGGLANPKDTQYF. CDR3 in DNA: TGCGCCAGTAGCGAGGGAGGACTAGCGAACCCTAAGGATACGCAGTATTTT. The full variable domain, with the rest looked up from reference TRBV5-1 and TRBJ2-3, is KAGVTQTPRYLIKTRGQQVTLSCSPISGHRSVSWYQQTPGQGLQFLFEYFSETQRNKGNFPGRFSGRQFSNSRSEMNVSTLELGDSALYLCASSEGGLANPKDTQYFGPGTRLTVL.

V and J are TRBV19 and TRBJ2-1, with a weak D call TRBD1 (5 bases). Germline V gene lookup returns CDR1 LNHDA and CDR2 SQIVND (reference sequence). The CDR3 is 17 amino acids. V was cut by 6 bases and J by 4 bases, with 22 bases left in between. CDR3 sequence: CASSKSPGSASYNEQFF. CDR3 nucleotides: TGTGCCAGTAGCAAGTCTCCAGGGTCCGCGAGTTACAATGAGCAGTTCTTC.